This entry lists 21 T cell receptor beta chains sequenced from one sample in a study of cytomegalovirus exposure and HLA in healthy donors (dated by TCRdb to 2016 to 2017). The library was built by means of the immunoSEQ multiplex PCR assay. For the multiplex PCR, a mixture combining 60 forward primers for TCR Vbeta segments and 13 reverse primers for TCR Jbeta segments was used. TCRdb retrieved this table from immuneACCESS and kept in-frame rearrangements only. Not all clones are present; in checked studies, unresolved V genes account for under half, and no reason is known for the remainder. The sample has over 100,000 clones on record, roughly 8.3% of them singletons. The top ten hold 5.5% of the sample. Sequenced sample: PBMCs. The receptors come from a man in his forties in good health and CMV-seronegative.

The CDR3 DNA reads as TGCAGCGTTGGGATGACTAGCGGGGAGAAGTACTTC. It translates to CSVGMTSGEKYF. The J gene is TRBJ2-4, the V gene TRBV29-1, with 11 positions matching TRBD2. Per the germline V gene, CDR1 is SQVTM and CDR2 is ANQGSEA. The CDR3 is made up of 12 amino acids. Losses at the gene ends were 4 bases for V and 14 bases for J; bases not matched to a gene: 7.

This clone was observed a handful of times. The J gene is TRBJ2-2, the V gene TRBV7-9, with D possibly being TRBD1 (5 bases). Trimming removed 5 bases from V and 6 bases from J, with 10 bases in between. CDR1 and CDR2 (germline): SEHNR, FQNEAQ (reference sequence). This CDR3 is 13 amino acids long. The CDR3 coding sequence is TGTGCCAGCAGCCCTAGGGGTTCCGGGGAGCTGTTTTTT. It is translated as CASSPRGSGELFF.

This clone turned up a few times. The chain carries TRBV5-4 and TRBJ2-3; TRBD2 matches 8 bases. The trim removed 6 bases at V and 5 bases at J, leaving 8 bases unmatched. The germline CDR1 and CDR2 sequences are SGHNT and YYREEE (reference sequence). This CDR3 has 14 amino acids. The CDR3 nucleotides are TGTGCCAGCAAGGTAGCGGGGACGCTAGATACGCAGTATTTT. Its translation: CASKVAGTLDTQYF.

The CDR3 coding sequence is TGTGCCAGCAGCTTGGGCGAGATGCCAGCTTTCTTT. Protein product: CASSLGEMPAFF. J is TRBJ1-1 and V is TRBV7-2; D not certain. Trimming took off 3 bases at V and 10 bases at J, with 12 bases between the two ends. The CDR3 length is 12 residues. Germline V gene sequence: CDR1 SGHTA, CDR2 FQGNSA. The variable domain in full, with the rest retrieved from reference TRBV7-2 and TRBJ1-1, is GAGVSQSPSNKVTEKGKDVELRCDPISGHTALYWYRQSLGQGLEFLIYFQGNSAPDKSGLPSDRFSAERTGGSVSTLTIQRTQQEDSAVYLCASSLGEMPAFFGQGTRLTVV.

The chain is built from TRBV9 and TRBJ2-1, with TRBD2 matching over 9 bases. CDR1 is SGDLS and CDR2 is YYNGEE in the germline V gene. V shed 1 base and J 10 bases; nucleotides not matched to a gene: 9. The CDR3 consists of 15 residues. CDR3 residues: CASSVTAGGLREQFF. CDR3 sequence (DNA): TGTGCCAGCAGCGTAACAGCGGGGGGCCTGCGAGAGCAGTTCTTC.

The chain has TRBV27 and TRBJ1-5; D is ambiguous. The V end lost 5 bases, the J end lost 9 bases, and 5 bases lay between the germline ends. Germline values: CDR1 MNHEY, CDR2 SMNVEV (reference sequence). CDR3 length equals 10 residues. The CDR3 bases are TGTGCCAGCAGTCCTACGCCCCAGCATTTT. Translated, it gives CASSPTPQHF.

V usage is TRBV18 and J usage is TRBJ2-1; tentative D call: TRBD1 (6 bases). CDR1 and CDR2 from the germline V gene are KGHSH and LQKENI. This CDR3 region has 16 residues. V was pared by 3 bases and J by 7 bases, with 19 bases between. The DNA of the CDR3 is TGTGCCAGCTCACCCGGGTCGAAAGGGGGTGTGAATGAGCAGTTCTTC. It encodes CASSPGSKGGVNEQFF.

This clone was seen a handful of times. The J gene is TRBJ1-5, the V gene TRBV6-6, with D hard to call. Germline CDR1 is MNHNY and CDR2 is SVGAGI (reference sequence). CDR3 size: 14 residues. With 2 bases removed from V and 7 bases from J, the gap between germline ends came to 12 bases. The CDR3 reads CASSYGRGWQPQHF. CDR3 nucleotides: TGTGCCAGCAGTTACGGTAGAGGGTGGCAGCCCCAGCATTTT.

The V call is TRBV18, the J call TRBJ2-3; D is possibly TRBD1 (6 bases). Trimming removed 5 bases from V and 1 base from J, with 13 bases in between. This CDR3 spans 15 amino acids. The germline gives CDR1 KGHSH, CDR2 LQKENI. CDR3 in amino acids: CASSNTGFRTDTQYF. As DNA, the CDR3 is TGTGCCAGCTCAAACACAGGGTTTCGCACAGATACGCAGTATTTT.

The rearrangement uses TRBV7-2 and TRBJ2-3; D not resolved. Germline lookup yields CDR1 SGHTA and CDR2 FQGNSA. V lost 3 bases and J 6 bases, leaving 10 bases between the germline ends. The CDR3 totals 13 residues. The CDR3 region is CASSFSSIDTQYF. The CDR3 bases are TGTGCCAGCAGCTTTAGTAGCATCGATACGCAGTATTTT. Combining the CDR3 with reference TRBV7-2 and TRBJ2-3 gives the whole variable domain GAGVSQSPSNKVTEKGKDVELRCDPISGHTALYWYRQSLGQGLEFLIYFQGNSAPDKSGLPSDRFSAERTGGSVSTLTIQRTQQEDSAVYLCASSFSSIDTQYFGPGTRLTVL.

The DNA of the CDR3 is TGCGCCAGCAGCTTAAGTGGACAGGGTGAGGAAAAACTGTTTTTT. It translates to CASSLSGQGEEKLFF. The chain is built from TRBV5-1 and TRBJ1-4; 8 bases fit TRBD1. Looked up from germline, CDR1 is SGHRS and CDR2 is YFSETQ. This CDR3 is built from 15 residues. V lost 2 bases and J lost 8; bases outside the gene matches: 8.

This clone was seen many times. This chain joins TRBV6-5 and TRBJ1-3; D call uncertain. CDR3 length equals 14 residues. Germline V lookup: CDR1 MNHEY, CDR2 SVGAGI. V was pared by 6 bases and J by 7 bases, with 16 bases between. The CDR3 here is CASSPTDFGNTIYF. CDR3 DNA sequence: TGTGCCAGCAGCCCCACAGATTTTGGCAACACCATATATTTT.

V usage is TRBV11-2 and J usage is TRBJ2-5, with D perhaps TRBD2 (5 bases). This CDR3 comprises 15 residues. CDR1 SGHAT and CDR2 FQNNGV come from the germline V gene. Trimming left V 0 bases short and J 7 bases short, with 15 bases between. CDR3 sequence reads: CASSLEMASWGTQYF. The CDR3 region has the DNA TGTGCCAGCAGCTTAGAGATGGCTAGCTGGGGGACCCAGTACTTC.

This clone was seen a handful of times. The chain has TRBV6-1 and TRBJ1-6; 8 bases fit TRBD1. This CDR3 comprises 14 residues. J gave up 8 bases and V 5 bases, and 5 bases lay outside the gene matches. Germline values: CDR1 MNHNS, CDR2 SASEGT. The CDR3 protein is CASSSRQGYSPLHF. In DNA, the CDR3 is TGTGCCAGCAGTTCCAGACAGGGGTATTCACCCCTCCACTTT.

The chain links TRBV20-1 to TRBJ2-7, with a possible D match to TRBD2 (5 bases). There are 11 residues in the CDR3. CDR1 and CDR2 (germline): DFQATT, SNEGSKA (reference sequence). The V gene lost 7 bases and the J gene lost 4 bases, with 11 bases spanning the gap. CDR3 nucleotides: TGCAGTGTCGAGGGTGTGTACGAGCAGTACTTC. Amino acids: CSVEGVYEQYF.

The chain is built from TRBV11-3 and TRBJ2-1; 10 nucleotides match TRBD2. This CDR3 has 14 residues. CDR1 is SGHNT and CDR2 is YENEEA in the germline V gene. After removal of 5 bases from V and 5 bases from J, the junction contained 3 bases not matched to a gene. The CDR3 coding sequence is TGTGCCAGCAGCCCGGGACTAGCGAACAATGAGCAGTTCTTC. Translating gives CASSPGLANNEQFF.

Note on this clone: The junction departs from the called germline gene at one end, perhaps through a read error. V gene TRBV12-5 combines with J gene TRBJ2-3; the match to TRBD2 covers 8 bases. The CDR3 has 14 amino acids. The germline CDR1 and CDR2 sequences are LGHNT and FRNRAP. The CDR3 DNA reads TGTGCTAGTGGTTTCCGGGAGGGCACAGATGCGCAGTATTTT. This gives the protein CASGFREGTDAQYF. The whole variable domain, remainder taken from reference TRBV12-5 and TRBJ2-3, is DARVTQTPRHKVTEMGQEVTMRCQPILGHNTVFWYRQTMMQGLELLAYFRNRAPLDDSGMPKDRFSAEMPDATLATLKIQPSEPRDSAVYFCASGFREGTDAQYFGPGTRLTVL.

This clone was detected only a few times. This specimen includes other DNA sequences encoding the same CDR3. The V gene is TRBV30, the J gene TRBJ2-1; 12 nucleotides line up with TRBD1. Germline CDR1 and CDR2: GTSNPN and SVGIG (reference sequence). V shed 2 bases and J 7 bases; nucleotides not matched to a gene: 3. The CDR3 sequence is 14 residues long. The CDR3 bases are TGTGCCTGGAGTCCGGGACAGGGGGCGAATGAGCAGTTCTTC. Its translation: CAWSPGQGANEQFF.

V gene TRBV7-2 combines with J gene TRBJ2-5; 14 nucleotides agree with TRBD2. The V segment lost 5 bases and the J segment 5 bases; nucleotides outside the gene matches: 10. Germline V gene sequence: CDR1 SGHTA, CDR2 FQGNSA. The CDR3 has 17 residues. The CDR3 coding sequence is TGTGCCAGCAGCCCCTTAGGACTAGCGGGGGGTAGGGAGACCCAGTACTTC. It is translated as CASSPLGLAGGRETQYF.

This clone showed up just a few times. The chain has TRBV5-6 and TRBJ1-1; 7 positions agree with TRBD1. The ends lost 4 bases at V and 1 base at J; junction bases unmatched: 4. Looked up from germline, CDR1 is SGHDT and CDR2 is YYEEEE. The CDR3 loop spans 14 amino acids. CDR3 in DNA: TGTGCCAGCAGCAGGGGACAGCAGAACACTGAAGCTTTCTTT. This gives the protein CASSRGQQNTEAFF.

The V gene is TRBV27, the J gene TRBJ1-6, with unresolved D. Germline V gives CDR1 MNHEY, CDR2 SMNVEV (reference sequence). CDR3 size: 17 residues. Trimming left V 3 bases short and J 0 bases short, with 12 bases between. The CDR3 is CASSFVESSSYNSPLHF. For the CDR3, the DNA is TGTGCCAGCAGTTTCGTCGAATCGAGCTCCTATAATTCACCCCTCCACTTT.